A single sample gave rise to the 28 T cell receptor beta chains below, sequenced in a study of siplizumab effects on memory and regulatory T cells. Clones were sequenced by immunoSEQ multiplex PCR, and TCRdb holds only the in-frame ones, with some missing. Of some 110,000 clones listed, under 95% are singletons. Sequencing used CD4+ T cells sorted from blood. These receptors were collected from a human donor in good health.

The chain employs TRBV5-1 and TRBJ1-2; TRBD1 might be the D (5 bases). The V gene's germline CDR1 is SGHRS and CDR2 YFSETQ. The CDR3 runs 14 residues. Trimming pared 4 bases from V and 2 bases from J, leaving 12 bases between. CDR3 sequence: CASSPRVKNYGYTF. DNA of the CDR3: TGCGCCAGCAGCCCCAGGGTTAAAAACTATGGCTACACCTTC. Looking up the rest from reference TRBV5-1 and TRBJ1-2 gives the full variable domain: KAGVTQTPRYLIKTRGQQVTLSCSPISGHRSVSWYQQTPGQGLQFLFEYFSETQRNKGNFPGRFSGRQFSNSRSEMNVSTLELGDSALYLCASSPRVKNYGYTFGSGTRLTVV.

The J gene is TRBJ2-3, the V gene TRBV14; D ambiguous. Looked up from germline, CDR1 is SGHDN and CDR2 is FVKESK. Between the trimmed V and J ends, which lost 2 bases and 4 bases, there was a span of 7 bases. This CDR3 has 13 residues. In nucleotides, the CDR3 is TGTGCCAGCAGCCAAAGGCCCCCAGATACGCAGTATTTT. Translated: CASSQRPPDTQYF.

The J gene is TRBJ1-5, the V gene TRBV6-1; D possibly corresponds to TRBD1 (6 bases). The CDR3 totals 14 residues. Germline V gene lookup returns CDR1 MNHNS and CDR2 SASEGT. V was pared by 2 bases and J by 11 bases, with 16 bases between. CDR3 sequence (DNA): TGTGCCAGCAGTGAACAGGCAGGGGTGGCGTCCCAGCATTTT. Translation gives CASSEQAGVASQHF.

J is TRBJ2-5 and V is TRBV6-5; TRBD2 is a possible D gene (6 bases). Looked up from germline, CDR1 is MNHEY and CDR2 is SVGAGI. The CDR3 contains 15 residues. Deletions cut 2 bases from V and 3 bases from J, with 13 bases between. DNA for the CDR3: TGTGCCAGCAGTTACAGAGGGACTGGAAAAGAGACCCAGTACTTC. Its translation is CASSYRGTGKETQYF.

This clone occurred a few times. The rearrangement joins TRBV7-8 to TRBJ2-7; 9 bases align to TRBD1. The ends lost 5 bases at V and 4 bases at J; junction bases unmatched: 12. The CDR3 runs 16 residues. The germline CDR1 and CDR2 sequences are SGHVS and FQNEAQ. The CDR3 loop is CASSSFLSGTGYEQYF. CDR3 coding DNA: TGTGCCAGCAGCAGTTTCCTTTCCGGGACAGGGTACGAGCAGTACTTC. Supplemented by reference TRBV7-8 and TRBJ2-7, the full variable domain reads GAGVSQSPRYKVAKRGQDVALRCDPISGHVSLFWYQQALGQGPEFLTYFQNEAQLDKSGLPSDRFFAERPEGSVSTLKIQRTQQEDSAVYLCASSSFLSGTGYEQYFGPGTRLTVT.

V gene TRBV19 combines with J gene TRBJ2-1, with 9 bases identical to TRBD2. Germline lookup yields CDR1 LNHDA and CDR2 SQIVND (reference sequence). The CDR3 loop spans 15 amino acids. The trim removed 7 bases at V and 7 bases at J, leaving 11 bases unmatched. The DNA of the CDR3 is TGTGCCAGTAATAGCGGGGGCACCCCGAGGAATGAGCAGTTCTTC. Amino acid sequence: CASNSGGTPRNEQFF. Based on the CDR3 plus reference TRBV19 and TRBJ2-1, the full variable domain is DGGITQSPKYLFRKEGQNVTLSCEQNLNHDAMYWYRQDPGQGLRLIYYSQIVNDFQKGDIAEGYSVSREKKESFPLTVTSAQKNPTAFYLCASNSGGTPRNEQFFGPGTRLTVL.

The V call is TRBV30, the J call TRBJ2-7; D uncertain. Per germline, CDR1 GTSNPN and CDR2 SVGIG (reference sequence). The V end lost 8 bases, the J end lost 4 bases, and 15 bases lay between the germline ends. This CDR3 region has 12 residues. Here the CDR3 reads CAAEILGYEQYF. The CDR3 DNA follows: TGTGCCGCTGAAATCCTCGGGTACGAGCAGTACTTC.

CDR3 amino acids: CASSYSTYSYNSPLHF. The CDR3 DNA reads as TGTGCCAGCAGTTACTCAACGTACAGCTATAATTCACCCCTCCACTTT. The chain combines TRBV6-5 with TRBJ1-6, with D hard to call. The V gene's germline CDR1 is MNHEY and CDR2 SVGAGI. This CDR3 comprises 16 residues. Trimming removed 0 bases from V and 3 bases from J, with 9 bases in between.

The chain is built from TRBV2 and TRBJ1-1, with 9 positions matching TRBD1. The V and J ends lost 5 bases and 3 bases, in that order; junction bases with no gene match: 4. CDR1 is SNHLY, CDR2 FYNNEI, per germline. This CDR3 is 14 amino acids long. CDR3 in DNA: TGTGCCAGCAGTCGGGACAGGGAGGACACTGAAGCTTTCTTT. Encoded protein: CASSRDREDTEAFF.

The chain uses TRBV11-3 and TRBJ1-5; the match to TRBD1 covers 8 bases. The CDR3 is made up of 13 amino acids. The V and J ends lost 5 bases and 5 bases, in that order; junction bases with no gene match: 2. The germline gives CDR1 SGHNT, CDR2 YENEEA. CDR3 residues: CASSATGDQPQHF. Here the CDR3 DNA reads TGTGCCAGCAGCGCGACAGGGGATCAGCCCCAGCATTTT.

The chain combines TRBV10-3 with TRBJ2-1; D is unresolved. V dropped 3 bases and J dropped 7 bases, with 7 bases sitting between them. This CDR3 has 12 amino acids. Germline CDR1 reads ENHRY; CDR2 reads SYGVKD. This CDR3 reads CAISEGGNEQFF. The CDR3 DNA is TGTGCCATCAGTGAAGGTGGAAATGAGCAGTTCTTC.

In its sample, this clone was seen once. CDR3 bases: TGTGCCAGCAGCCCCTTAATAGCGTACAATGAGCAGTTCTTC. It specifies CASSPLIAYNEQFF. The chain combines TRBV13 with TRBJ2-1, with a weak D call TRBD2 (5 bases). The germline gives CDR1 PRHDT, CDR2 FYEKMQ (reference sequence). V was pared by 5 bases and J by 4 bases, with 12 bases between. CDR3 length equals 14 residues.

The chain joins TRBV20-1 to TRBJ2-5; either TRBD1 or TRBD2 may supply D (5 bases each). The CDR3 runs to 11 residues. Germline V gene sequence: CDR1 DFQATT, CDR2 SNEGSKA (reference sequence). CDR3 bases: TGCGCCTGGGACCGATTAATGGCCCAGTACTTC. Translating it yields CAWDRLMAQYF.

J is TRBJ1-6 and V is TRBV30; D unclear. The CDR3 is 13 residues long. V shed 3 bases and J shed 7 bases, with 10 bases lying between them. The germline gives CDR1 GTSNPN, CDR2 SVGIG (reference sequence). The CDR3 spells CAWRRQANSPLHF. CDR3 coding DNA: TGTGCCTGGAGGAGGCAGGCAAATTCACCCCTCCACTTT.

The CDR3 sequence: CASSSSGTVSYEQYF. Written as DNA, the CDR3 is TGCGCCAGCAGCTCCTCCGGGACAGTGTCCTACGAGCAGTACTTC. The chain carries TRBV5-1 and TRBJ2-7; TRBD1 aligns across 7 bases. The CDR3 length is 15 residues. The V gene end was trimmed by 3 bases and the J gene end by 1 base; junction bases not matched to a gene: 7. Per the germline V gene, CDR1 is SGHRS and CDR2 is YFSETQ.

CDR3 nucleotide sequence: TGTGCCAGCAGTTACTCGGAAGGGGGCGCGCCGCCCCAGCATTTT. Translation gives CASSYSEGGAPPQHF. The chain links TRBV6-6 to TRBJ1-5; 7 bases align to TRBD1. The CDR3 has 15 residues. Trimming cost V 0 bases and J 9 bases; bases outside gene matches: 8. CDR1 is MNHNY, CDR2 SVGAGI, per germline (reference sequence).

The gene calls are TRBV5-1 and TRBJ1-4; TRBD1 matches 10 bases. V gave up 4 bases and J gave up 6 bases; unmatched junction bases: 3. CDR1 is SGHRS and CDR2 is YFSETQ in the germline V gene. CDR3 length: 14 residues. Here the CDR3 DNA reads TGCGCCAGCAGCCTGACAGGGGGCGATGAAAAACTGTTTTTT. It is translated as CASSLTGGDEKLFF. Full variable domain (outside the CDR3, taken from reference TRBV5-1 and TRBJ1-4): KAGVTQTPRYLIKTRGQQVTLSCSPISGHRSVSWYQQTPGQGLQFLFEYFSETQRNKGNFPGRFSGRQFSNSRSEMNVSTLELGDSALYLCASSLTGGDEKLFFGSGTQLSVL.

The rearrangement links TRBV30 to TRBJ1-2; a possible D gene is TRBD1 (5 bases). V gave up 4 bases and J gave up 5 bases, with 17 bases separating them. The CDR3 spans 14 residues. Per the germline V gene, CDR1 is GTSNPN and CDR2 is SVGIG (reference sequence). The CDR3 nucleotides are TGTGCCTGGACTCCAGGGAGAGCGGTTTATGGCTACACCTTC. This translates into CAWTPGRAVYGYTF.

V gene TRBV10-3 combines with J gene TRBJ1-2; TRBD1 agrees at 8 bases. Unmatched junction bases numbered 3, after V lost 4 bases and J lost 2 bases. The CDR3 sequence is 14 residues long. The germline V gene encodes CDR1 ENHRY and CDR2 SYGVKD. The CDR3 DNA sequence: TGTGCCATCAGTGGGACAGGGATGAACTATGGCTACACCTTC. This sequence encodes CAISGTGMNYGYTF.

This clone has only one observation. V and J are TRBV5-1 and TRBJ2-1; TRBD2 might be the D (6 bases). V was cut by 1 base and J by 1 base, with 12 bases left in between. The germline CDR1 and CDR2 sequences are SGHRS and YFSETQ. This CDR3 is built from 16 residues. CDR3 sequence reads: CASSLPRGTSYNEQFF. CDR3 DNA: TGCGCCAGCAGCTTGCCGCGGGGAACTTCCTACAATGAGCAGTTCTTC.

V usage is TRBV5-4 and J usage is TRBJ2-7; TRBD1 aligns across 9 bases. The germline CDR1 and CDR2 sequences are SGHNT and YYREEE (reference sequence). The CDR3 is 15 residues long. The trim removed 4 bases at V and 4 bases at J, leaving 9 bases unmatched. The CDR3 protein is CASSRPGQGTYEQYF. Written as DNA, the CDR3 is TGTGCCAGCAGCCGTCCGGGACAGGGAACATACGAGCAGTACTTC.

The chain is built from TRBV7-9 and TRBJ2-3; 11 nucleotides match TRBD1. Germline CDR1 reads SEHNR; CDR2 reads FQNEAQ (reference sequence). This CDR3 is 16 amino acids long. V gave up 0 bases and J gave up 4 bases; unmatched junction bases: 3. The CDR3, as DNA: TGTGCCAGCAGCTTAGCCGGGACAGGGGGAGCAGATACGCAGTATTTT. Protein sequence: CASSLAGTGGADTQYF.

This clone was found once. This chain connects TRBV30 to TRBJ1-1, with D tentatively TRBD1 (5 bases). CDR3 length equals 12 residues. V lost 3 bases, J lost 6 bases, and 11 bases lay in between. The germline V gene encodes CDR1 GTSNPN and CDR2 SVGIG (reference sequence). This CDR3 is CAWRQRGPEAFF. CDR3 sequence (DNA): TGTGCCTGGAGACAACGGGGCCCTGAAGCTTTCTTT.

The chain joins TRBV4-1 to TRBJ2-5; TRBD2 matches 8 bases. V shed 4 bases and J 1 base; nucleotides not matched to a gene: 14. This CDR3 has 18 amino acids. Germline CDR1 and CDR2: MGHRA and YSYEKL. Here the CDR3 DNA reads TGCGCCAGCAGCCTCCGGGTTGGTAGCGGGGAACGCCAAGAGACCCAGTACTTC. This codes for CASSLRVGSGERQETQYF.

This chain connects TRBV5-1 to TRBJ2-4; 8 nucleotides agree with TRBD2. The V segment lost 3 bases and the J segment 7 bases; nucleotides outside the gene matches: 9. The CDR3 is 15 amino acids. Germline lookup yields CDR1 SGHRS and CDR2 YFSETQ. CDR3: CASSSVAGGPNIQYF. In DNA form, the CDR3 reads TGCGCCAGCAGCTCCGTCGCGGGGGGCCCTAACATTCAGTACTTC. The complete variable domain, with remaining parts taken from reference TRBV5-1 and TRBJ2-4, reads KAGVTQTPRYLIKTRGQQVTLSCSPISGHRSVSWYQQTPGQGLQFLFEYFSETQRNKGNFPGRFSGRQFSNSRSEMNVSTLELGDSALYLCASSSVAGGPNIQYFGAGTRLSVL.

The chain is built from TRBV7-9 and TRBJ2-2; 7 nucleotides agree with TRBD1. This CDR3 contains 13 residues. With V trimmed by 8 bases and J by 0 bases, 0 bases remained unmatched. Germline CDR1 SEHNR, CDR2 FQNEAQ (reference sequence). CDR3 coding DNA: TGTGCCAGCGACAGGGCGAACACCGGGGAGCTGTTTTTT. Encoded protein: CASDRANTGELFF.

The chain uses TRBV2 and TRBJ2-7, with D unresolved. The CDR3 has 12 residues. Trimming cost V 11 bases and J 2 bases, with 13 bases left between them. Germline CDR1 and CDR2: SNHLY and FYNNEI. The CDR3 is CAGNGETYEQYF. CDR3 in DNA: TGTGCCGGAAATGGGGAAACCTACGAGCAGTACTTC.

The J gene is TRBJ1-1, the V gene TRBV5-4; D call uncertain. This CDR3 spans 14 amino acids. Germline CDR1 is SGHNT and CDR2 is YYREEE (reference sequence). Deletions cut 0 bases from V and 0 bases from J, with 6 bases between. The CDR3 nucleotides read TGTGCCAGCAGCTTGGCCAGAGTGAACACTGAAGCTTTCTTT. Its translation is CASSLARVNTEAFF.